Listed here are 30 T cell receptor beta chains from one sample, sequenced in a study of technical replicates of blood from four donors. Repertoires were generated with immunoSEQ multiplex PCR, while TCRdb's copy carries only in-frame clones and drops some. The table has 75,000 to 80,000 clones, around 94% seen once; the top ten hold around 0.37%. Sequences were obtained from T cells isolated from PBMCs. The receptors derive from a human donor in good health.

This CDR3 reads CASSKVQGTTNTEAFF. CDR3 coding DNA: TGTGCCAGCAGCAAAGTGCAAGGAACTACGAACACTGAAGCTTTCTTT. V gene TRBV4-2 combines with J gene TRBJ1-1; D unresolved. Looked up from germline, CDR1 is LGHNA and CDR2 is YNFKEQ. The V and J ends lost 5 bases and 1 base respectively, with 17 bases between them. The CDR3 is 16 amino acids.

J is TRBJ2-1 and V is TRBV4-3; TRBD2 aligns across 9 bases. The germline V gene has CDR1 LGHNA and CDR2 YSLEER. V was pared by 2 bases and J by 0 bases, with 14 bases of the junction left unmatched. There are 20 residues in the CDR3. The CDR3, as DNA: TGCGCCAGCAGCCAAACGCAGCGGGAGGCCTACTTTAGCTCCTACAATGAGCAGTTCTTC. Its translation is CASSQTQREAYFSSYNEQFF.

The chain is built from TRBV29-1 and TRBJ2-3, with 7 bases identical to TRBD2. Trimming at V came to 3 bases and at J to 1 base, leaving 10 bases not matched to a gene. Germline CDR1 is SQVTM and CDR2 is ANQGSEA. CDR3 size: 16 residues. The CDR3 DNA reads TGCAGCGTTGAGGGTTTTCCGGGGGGAGGCACAGATACGCAGTATTTT. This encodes CSVEGFPGGGTDTQYF.

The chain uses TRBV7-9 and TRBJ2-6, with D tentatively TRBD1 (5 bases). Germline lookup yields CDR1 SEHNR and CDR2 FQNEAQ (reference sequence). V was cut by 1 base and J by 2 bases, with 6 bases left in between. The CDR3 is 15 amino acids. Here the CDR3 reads CASSLVTAGANVLTF. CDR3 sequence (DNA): TGTGCCAGCAGCTTAGTGACAGCTGGGGCCAACGTCCTGACTTTC.

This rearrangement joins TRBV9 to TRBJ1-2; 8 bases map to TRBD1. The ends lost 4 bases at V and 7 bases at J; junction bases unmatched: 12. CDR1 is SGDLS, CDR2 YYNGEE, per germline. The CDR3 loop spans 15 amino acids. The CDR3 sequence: CASSPKDRDSPGYTF. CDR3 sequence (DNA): TGTGCCAGCAGCCCAAAGGACAGGGATAGCCCTGGCTACACCTTC.

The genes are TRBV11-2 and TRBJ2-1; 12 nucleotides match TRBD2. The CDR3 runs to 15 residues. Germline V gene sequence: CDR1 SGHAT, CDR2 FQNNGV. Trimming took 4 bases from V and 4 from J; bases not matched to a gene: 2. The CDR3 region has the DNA TGTGCCAGCAGCTACCTAGCGGGAGGGTACAATGAGCAGTTCTTC. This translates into CASSYLAGGYNEQFF.

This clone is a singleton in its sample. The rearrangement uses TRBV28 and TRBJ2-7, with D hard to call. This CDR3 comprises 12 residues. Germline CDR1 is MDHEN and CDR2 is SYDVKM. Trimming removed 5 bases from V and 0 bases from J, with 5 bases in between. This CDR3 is CASSLGSYEQYF. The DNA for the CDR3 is TGTGCCAGCAGTCTCGGCTCCTACGAGCAGTACTTC.

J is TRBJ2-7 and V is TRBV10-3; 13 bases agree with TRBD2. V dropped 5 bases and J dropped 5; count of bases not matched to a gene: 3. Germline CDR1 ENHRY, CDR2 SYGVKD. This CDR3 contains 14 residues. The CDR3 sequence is CAISLLAGGNEQYF. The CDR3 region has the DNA TGTGCCATCAGTTTACTAGCGGGAGGGAACGAGCAGTACTTC.

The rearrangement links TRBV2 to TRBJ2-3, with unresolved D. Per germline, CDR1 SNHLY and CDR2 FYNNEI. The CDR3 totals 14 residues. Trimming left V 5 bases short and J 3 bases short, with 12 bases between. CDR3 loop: CASSPLRDTDTQYF. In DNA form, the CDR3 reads TGTGCCAGCAGTCCCTTACGCGATACAGATACGCAGTATTTT.

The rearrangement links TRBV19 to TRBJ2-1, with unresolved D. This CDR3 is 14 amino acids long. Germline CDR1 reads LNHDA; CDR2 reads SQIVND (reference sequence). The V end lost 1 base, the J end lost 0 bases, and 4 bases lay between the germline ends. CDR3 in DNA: TGTGCCAGTAGTATAGGGAGCTCCTACAATGAGCAGTTCTTC. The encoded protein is CASSIGSSYNEQFF.

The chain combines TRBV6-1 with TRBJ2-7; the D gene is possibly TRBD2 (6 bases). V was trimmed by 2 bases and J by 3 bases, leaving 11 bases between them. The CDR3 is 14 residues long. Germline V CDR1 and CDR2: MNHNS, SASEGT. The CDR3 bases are TGTGCCAGCAGTGAATTCGACGGGGGCTACGAGCAGTACTTC. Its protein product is CASSEFDGGYEQYF.

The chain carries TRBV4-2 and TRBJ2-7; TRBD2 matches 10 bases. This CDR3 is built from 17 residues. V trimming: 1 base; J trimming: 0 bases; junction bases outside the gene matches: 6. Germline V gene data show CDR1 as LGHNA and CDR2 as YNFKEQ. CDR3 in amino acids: CASSQVRTSGVSYEQYF. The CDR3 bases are TGTGCCAGCAGCCAAGTACGCACTAGCGGGGTCTCCTACGAGCAGTACTTC.

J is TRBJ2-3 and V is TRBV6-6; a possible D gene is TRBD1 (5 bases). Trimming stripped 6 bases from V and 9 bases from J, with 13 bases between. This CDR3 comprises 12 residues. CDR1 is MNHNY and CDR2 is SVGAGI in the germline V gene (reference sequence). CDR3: CASSQGGETQYF. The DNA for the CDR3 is TGTGCCAGCAGCCAGGGCGGAGAGACGCAGTATTTT.

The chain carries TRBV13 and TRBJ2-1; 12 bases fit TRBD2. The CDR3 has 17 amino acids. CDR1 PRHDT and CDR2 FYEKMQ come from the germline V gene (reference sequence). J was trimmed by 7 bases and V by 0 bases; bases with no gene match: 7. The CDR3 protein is CASSLGLTSGRINEQFF. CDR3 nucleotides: TGTGCCAGCAGCTTAGGCTTGACTAGCGGGAGAATAAATGAGCAGTTCTTC.

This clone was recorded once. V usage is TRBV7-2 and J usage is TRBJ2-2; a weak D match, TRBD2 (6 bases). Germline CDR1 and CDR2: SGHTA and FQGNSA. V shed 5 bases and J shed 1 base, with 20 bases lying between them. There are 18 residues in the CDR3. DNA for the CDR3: TGTGCCAGCAGCAGACCCCCCCCGGGAGTGGGGAACACCGGGGAGCTGTTTTTT. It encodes CASSRPPPGVGNTGELFF.

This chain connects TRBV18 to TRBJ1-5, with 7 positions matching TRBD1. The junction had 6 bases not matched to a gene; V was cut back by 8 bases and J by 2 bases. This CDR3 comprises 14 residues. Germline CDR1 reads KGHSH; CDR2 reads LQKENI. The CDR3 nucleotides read TGTGCCAGCCAAATAGGGGGCGGCAATCAGCCCCAGCATTTT. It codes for CASQIGGGNQPQHF.

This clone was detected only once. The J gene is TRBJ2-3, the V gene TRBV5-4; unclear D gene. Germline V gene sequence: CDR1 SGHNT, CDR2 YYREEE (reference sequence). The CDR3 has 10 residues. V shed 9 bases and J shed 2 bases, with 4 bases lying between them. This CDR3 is CAIYTDTQYF. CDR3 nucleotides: TGTGCCATCTACACAGATACGCAGTATTTT.

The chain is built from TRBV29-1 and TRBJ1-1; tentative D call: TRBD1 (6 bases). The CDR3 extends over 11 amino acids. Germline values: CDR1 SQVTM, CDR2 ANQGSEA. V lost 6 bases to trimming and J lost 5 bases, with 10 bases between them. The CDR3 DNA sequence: TGCAGCGTGGGAGGGGGGACTGAAGCTTTCTTT. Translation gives CSVGGGTEAFF.

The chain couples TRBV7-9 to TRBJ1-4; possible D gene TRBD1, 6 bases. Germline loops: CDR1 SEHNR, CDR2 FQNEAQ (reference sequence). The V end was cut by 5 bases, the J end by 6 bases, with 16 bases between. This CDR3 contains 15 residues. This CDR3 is CASSPLQGMDEKLFF. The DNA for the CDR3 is TGTGCCAGCAGCCCGCTACAGGGTATGGATGAAAAACTGTTTTTT.

The CDR3 loop is CASRFQGLSYEQYF. The CDR3 nucleotides are TGTGCCAGCAGGTTTCAGGGACTCTCCTACGAGCAGTACTTC. V gene TRBV7-2 combines with J gene TRBJ2-7; TRBD2 might be the D (6 bases). Trimming removed 6 bases from V and 0 bases from J, with 12 bases in between. Germline V gene lookup returns CDR1 SGHTA and CDR2 FQGNSA. The CDR3 contains 14 residues.

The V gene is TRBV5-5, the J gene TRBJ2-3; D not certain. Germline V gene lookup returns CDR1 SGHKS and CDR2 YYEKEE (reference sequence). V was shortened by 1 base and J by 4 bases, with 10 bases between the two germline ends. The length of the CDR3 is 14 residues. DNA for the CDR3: TGTGCCAGCAGCTTGCGTCCCTCCGCAGATACGCAGTATTTT. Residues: CASSLRPSADTQYF.

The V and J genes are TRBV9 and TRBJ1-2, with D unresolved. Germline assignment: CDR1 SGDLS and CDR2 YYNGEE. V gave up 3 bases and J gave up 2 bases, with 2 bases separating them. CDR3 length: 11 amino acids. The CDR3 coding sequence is TGTGCCAGCAGCGCGAACTATGGCTACACCTTC. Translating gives CASSANYGYTF.

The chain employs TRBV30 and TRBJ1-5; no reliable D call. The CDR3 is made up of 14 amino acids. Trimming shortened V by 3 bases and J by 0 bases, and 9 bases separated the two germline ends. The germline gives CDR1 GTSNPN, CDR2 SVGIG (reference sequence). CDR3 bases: TGTGCCTGGAGATCGGGATATAGCAATCAGCCCCAGCATTTT. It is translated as CAWRSGYSNQPQHF.

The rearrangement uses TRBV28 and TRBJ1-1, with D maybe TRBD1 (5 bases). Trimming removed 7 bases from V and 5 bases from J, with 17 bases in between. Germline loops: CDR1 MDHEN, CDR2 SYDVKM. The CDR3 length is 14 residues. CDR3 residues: CASTSVGGGTEAFF. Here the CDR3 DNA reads TGTGCCAGCACCTCGGTGGGGGGTGGGACTGAAGCTTTCTTT.

CDR3 nucleotide sequence: TGTGCCAGCAGCTTGCGGCCTGATCAGCCCCAGCATTTT. It codes for CASSLRPDQPQHF. The chain links TRBV7-2 to TRBJ1-5; D is undetermined. Germline V lookup: CDR1 SGHTA, CDR2 FQGNSA. This CDR3 contains 13 residues. V shed 3 bases and J shed 5 bases, with 8 bases lying between them.

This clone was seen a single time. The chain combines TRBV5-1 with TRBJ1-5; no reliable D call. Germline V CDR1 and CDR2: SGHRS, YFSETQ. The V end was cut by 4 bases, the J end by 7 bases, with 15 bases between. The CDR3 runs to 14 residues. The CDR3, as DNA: TGCGCCAGCAGCCCGGAGGGAGGCCTGCAGCCCCAGCATTTT. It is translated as CASSPEGGLQPQHF.

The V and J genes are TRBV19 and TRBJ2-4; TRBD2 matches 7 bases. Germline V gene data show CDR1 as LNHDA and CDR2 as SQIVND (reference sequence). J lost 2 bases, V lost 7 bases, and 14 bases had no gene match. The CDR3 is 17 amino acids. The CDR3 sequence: CASTRWGGGGSKNIQYF. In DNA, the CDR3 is TGTGCCAGTACCCGATGGGGGGGAGGTGGGTCCAAAAACATTCAGTACTTC. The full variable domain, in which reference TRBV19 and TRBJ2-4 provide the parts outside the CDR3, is DGGITQSPKYLFRKEGQNVTLSCEQNLNHDAMYWYRQDPGQGLRLIYYSQIVNDFQKGDIAEGYSVSREKKESFPLTVTSAQKNPTAFYLCASTRWGGGGSKNIQYFGAGTRLSVL.

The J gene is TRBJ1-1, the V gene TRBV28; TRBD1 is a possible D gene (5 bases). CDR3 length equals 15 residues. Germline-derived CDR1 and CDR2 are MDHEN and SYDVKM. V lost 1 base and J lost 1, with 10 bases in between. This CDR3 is CASSLYQGSNTEAFF. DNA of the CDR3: TGTGCCAGCAGTTTATATCAGGGATCGAACACTGAAGCTTTCTTT.

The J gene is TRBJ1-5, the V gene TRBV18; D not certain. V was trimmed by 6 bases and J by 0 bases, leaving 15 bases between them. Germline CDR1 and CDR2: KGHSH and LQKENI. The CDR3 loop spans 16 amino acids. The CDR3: CASSLDYIDSNQPQHF. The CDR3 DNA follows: TGTGCCAGCTCGCTAGATTACATCGATAGCAATCAGCCCCAGCATTTT.

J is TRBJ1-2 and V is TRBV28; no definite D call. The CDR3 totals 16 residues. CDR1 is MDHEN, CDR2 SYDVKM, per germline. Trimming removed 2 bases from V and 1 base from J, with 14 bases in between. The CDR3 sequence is CASSLNVGSLNYGYTF. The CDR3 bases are TGTGCCAGCAGTTTAAATGTGGGGAGCCTTAACTATGGCTACACCTTC.